These T cell receptor beta chains were read from a single sample in a study of cytomegalovirus exposure and HLA in healthy donors. TCRdb's copy holds only in-frame clones and misses some; the assay was immunoSEQ multiplex PCR. The sample carries roughly 150,000 clones, over 60% recorded once. Sequencing was done on a sample of PBMCs. These receptors came from a woman under 30 in good health and CMV-seronegative. Both conserved end residues are trimmed from each CDR3. A clone size is listed for some rows: how often the clone was seen (once, few, many), or a class if it is expanded.

clone_size	v_call	j_call	cdr3_aa
-	TRBV10-3	TRBJ1-1	AILSGRGTEAF
-	TRBV15	TRBJ2-1	ATSRGLLAGVPNRNEQF
-	TRBV7-8	TRBJ1-5	ASSSWTGQPQH
few	TRBV5-1	TRBJ2-3	ASSLGLAAVTDTQY
-	TRBV5-1	TRBJ2-2	ASSFNGLGVTGELF
-	TRBV5-1	TRBJ2-2	ASSLRGQQNTGELF
-	TRBV5-1	-	ASSLGEGGNEQY
once	TRBV18	TRBJ1-1	ASSPRGVNTEAF
-	TRBV28	TRBJ2-2	ASSFGFVAGVGTGELF
-	TRBV2	TRBJ1-2	ASTIEQGNVGYT
few	TRBV11-3	TRBJ2-1	ASSPWGGLAGEQF
-	TRBV10-3	TRBJ2-3	AISEKSGGRNTQY
-	TRBV5-1	TRBJ2-1	ASSLDREQF
-	TRBV30	TRBJ1-5	AWSVGGGQPQH
-	TRBV30	TRBJ2-1	AWSVRYGQGFLDEQF
-	TRBV25-1	TRBJ1-5	ASSGSYSNQPQH
-	TRBV29-1	-	SVEGQASEQY
-	TRBV7-3	TRBJ1-1	ASSDTGGPRRTAF
-	TRBV18	TRBJ1-3	ASSPPTGGYRDAIY
-	TRBV10-3	TRBJ2-2	ATLRGPGNTGELF
-	TRBV5-1	TRBJ1-3	ASAEPGNTIY
few	TRBV7-8	TRBJ1-3	ASSPWQGSAGNTIY
-	TRBV6-5	TRBJ2-2	ASSYNRDTGELF
-	TRBV10-1	TRBJ1-6	ASTCDSSSQVGSRSLH
-	TRBV7-9	TRBJ1-1	ASSFQGNTEAF
-	TRBV5-1	TRBJ1-5	ASRPPGQGASNQPQH